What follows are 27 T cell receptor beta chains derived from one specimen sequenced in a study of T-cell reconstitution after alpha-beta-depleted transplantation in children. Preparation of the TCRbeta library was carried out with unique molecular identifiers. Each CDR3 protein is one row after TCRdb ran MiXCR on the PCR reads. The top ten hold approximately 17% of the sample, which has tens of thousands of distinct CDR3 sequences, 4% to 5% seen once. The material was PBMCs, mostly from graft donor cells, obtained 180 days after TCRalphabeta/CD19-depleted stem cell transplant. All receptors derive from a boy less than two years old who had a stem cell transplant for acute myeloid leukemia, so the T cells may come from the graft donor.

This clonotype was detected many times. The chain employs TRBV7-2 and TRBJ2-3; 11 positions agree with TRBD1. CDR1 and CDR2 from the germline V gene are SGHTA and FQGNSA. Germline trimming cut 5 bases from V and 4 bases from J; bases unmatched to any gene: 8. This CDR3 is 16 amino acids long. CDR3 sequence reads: CASSGRGTGGADTQYF. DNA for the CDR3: TGTGCCAGCAGCGGCCGTGGGACAGGGGGAGCAGATACGCAGTATTTT.

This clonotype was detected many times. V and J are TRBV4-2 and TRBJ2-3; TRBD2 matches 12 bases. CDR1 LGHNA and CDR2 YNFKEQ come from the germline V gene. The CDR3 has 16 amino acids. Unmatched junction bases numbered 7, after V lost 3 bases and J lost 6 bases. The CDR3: CASSQPSGGADDTQYF. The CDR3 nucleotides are TGTGCCAGCAGCCAGCCTAGCGGGGGGGCAGATGATACGCAGTATTTT.

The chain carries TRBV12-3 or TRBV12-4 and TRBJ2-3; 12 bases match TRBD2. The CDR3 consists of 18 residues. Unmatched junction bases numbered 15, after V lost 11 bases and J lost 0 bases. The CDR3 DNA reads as TGTGCCTTCAGTTTACTCCGACTAGCGGGGGATAGCACAGATACGCAGTATTTT. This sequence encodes CAFSLLRLAGDSTDTQYF.

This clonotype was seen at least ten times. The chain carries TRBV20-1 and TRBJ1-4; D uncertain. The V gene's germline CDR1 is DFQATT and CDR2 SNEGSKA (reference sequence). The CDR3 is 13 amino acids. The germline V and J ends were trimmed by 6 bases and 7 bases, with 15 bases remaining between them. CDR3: CSASSAGAEKLFF. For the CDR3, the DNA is TGCAGTGCGTCGTCCGCGGGAGCTGAAAAACTGTTTTTT.

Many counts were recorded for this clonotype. The CDR3 spells CASSLPSGYNEQFF. CDR3 DNA sequence: TGTGCCAGCAGCTTGCCTAGCGGGTACAATGAGCAGTTCTTC. The rearrangement uses TRBV5-5 and TRBJ2-1; 8 bases agree with TRBD2. J gave up 4 bases and V 1 base, and 1 base lay outside the gene matches. Germline values: CDR1 SGHKS, CDR2 YYEKEE (reference sequence). The CDR3 runs 14 residues. The full variable domain, completed using reference TRBV5-5 and TRBJ2-1, is DAGVTQSPTHLIKTRGQQVTLRCSPISGHKSVSWYQQVLGQGPQFIFQYYEKEERGRGNFPDRFSARQFPNYSSELNVNALLLGDSALYLCASSLPSGYNEQFFGPGTRLTVL.

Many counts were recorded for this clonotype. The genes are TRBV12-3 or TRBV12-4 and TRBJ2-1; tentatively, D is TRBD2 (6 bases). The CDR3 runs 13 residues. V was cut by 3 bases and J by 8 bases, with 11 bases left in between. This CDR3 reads CASSFRTSYEQFF. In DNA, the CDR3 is TGTGCCAGCAGTTTTCGAACTAGCTATGAGCAGTTCTTC.

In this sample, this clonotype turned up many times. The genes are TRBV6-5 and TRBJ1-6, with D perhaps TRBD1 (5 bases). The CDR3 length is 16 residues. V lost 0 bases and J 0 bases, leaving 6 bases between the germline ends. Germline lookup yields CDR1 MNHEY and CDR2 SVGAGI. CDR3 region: CASSYSGVSYNSPLHF. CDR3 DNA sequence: TGTGCCAGCAGTTACTCAGGGGTCTCCTATAATTCACCCCTCCACTTT.

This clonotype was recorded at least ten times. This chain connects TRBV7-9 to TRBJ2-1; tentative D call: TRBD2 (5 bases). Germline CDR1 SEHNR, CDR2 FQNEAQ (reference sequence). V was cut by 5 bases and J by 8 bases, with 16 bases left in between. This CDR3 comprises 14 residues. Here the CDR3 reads CASSIPGSFDEQFF. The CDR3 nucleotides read TGTGCCAGCAGCATCCCGGGGAGTTTCGATGAGCAGTTCTTC.

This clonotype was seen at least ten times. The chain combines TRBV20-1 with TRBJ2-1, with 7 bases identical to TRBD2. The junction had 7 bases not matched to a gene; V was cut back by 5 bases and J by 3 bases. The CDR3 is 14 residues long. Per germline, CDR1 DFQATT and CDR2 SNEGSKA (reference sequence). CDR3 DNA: TGCAGTGCTTGGGGCGGGGGAGGCTACAATGAGCAGTTCTTC. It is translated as CSAWGGGGYNEQFF.

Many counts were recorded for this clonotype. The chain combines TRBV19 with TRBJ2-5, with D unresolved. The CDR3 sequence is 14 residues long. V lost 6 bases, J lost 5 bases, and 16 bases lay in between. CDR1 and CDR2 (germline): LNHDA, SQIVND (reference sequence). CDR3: CASRSPGVRETQYF. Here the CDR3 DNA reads TGTGCCAGTAGATCCCCGGGTGTTCGGGAGACCCAGTACTTC.

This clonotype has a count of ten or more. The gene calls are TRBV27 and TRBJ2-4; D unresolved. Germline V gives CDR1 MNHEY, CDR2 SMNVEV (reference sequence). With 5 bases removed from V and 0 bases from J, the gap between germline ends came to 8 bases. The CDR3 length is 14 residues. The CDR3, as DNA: TGTGCCAGCAGTGCCTTCTTAGCCAAAAACATTCAGTACTTC. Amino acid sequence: CASSAFLAKNIQYF.

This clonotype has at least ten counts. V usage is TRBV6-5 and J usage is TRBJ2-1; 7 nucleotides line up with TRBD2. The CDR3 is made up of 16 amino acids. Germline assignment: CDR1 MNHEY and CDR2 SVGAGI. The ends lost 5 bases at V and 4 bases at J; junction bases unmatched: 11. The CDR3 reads CASSTLAGVSYNEQFF. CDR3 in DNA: TGTGCCAGCAGTACCTTAGCGGGTGTCTCTTACAATGAGCAGTTCTTC.

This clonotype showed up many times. The CDR3 sequence is CAIRQANQPQHF. CDR3 DNA sequence: TGTGCCATCAGACAGGCTAATCAGCCCCAGCATTTT. This chain joins TRBV10-3 and TRBJ1-5, with D possibly TRBD1 on 5 matching bases. V lost 6 bases and J 4 bases, leaving 7 bases between the germline ends. The CDR3 has 12 amino acids. CDR1 and CDR2 from the germline V gene are ENHRY and SYGVKD.

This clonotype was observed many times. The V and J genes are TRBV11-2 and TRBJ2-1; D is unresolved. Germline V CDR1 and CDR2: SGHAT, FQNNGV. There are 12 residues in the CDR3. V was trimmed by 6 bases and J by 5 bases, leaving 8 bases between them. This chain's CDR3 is CASRWLDNEQFF. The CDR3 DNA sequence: TGTGCCAGCAGGTGGTTGGACAATGAGCAGTTCTTC. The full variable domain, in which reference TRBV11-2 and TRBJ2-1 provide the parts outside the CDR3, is EAGVAQSPRYKIIEKRQSVAFWCNPISGHATLYWYQQILGQGPKLLIQFQNNGVVDDSQLPKDRFSAERLKGVDSTLKIQPAKLEDSAVYLCASRWLDNEQFFGPGTRLTVL.

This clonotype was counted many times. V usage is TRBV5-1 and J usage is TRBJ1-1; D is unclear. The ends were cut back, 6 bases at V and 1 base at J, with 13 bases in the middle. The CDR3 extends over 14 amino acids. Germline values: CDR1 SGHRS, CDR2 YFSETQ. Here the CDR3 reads CASKTRTPNTEAFF. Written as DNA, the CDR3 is TGCGCCAGCAAAACCAGGACGCCGAACACTGAAGCTTTCTTT.

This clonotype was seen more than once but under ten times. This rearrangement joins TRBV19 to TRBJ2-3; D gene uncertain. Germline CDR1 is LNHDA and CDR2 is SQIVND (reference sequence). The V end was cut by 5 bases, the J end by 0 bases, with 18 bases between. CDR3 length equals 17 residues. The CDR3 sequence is CASSETELIISTDTQYF. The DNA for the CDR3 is TGTGCCAGTAGTGAAACAGAGCTGATCATTAGCACAGATACGCAGTATTTT.

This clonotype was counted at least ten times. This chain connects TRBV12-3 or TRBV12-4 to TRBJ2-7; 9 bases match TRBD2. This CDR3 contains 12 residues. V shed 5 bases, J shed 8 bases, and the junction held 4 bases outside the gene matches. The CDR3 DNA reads TGTGCCAGCAGTAGCGGGGGGTCCCAGCAGTACTTC. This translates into CASSSGGSQQYF.

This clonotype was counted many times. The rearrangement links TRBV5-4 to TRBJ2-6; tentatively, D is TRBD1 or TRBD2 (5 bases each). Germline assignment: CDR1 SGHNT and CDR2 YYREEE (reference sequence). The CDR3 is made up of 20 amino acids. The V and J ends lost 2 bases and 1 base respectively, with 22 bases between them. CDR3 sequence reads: CASSFPIGTLVGSGANVLTF. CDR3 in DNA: TGTGCCAGCAGCTTCCCGATCGGGACCTTAGTTGGATCTGGGGCCAACGTCCTGACTTTC.

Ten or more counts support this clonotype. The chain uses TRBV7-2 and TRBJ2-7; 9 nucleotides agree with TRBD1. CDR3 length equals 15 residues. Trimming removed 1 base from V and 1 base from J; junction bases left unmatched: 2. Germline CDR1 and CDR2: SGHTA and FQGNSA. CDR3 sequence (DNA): TGTGCCAGCAGCTTAGACAGGGGGCTATCCTACGAGCAGTACTTC. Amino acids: CASSLDRGLSYEQYF.

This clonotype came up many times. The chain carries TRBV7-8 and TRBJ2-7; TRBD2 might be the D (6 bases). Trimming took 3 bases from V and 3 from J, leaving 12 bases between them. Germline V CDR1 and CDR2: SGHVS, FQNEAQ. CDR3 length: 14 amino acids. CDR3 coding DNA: TGTGCCAGCAGCTTCGGGGAGGACGGCTACGAGCAGTACGTC. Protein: CASSFGEDGYEQYV.

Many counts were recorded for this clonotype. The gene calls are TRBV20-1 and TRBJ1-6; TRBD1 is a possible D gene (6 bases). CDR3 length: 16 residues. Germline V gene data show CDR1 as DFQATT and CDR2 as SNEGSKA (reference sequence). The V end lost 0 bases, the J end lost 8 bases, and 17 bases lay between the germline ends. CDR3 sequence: CSARDSPGAADSPLHF. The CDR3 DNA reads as TGCAGTGCTAGAGATTCACCAGGGGCTGCCGATTCACCCCTCCACTTT.

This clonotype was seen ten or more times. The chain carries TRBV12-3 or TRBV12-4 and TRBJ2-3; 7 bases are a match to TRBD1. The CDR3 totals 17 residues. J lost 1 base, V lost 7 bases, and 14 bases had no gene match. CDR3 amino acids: CASNEFRTGPGTDTQYF. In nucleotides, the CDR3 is TGTGCCAGCAATGAATTCAGGACAGGACCCGGCACAGATACGCAGTATTTT.

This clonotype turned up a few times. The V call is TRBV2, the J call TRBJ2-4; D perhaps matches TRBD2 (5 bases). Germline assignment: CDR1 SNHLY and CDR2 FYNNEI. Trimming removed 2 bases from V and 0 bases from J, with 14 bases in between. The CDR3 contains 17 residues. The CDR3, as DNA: TGTGCCAGCAGTGAATTCGGGATCGAGCTAGCCAAAAACATTCAGTACTTC. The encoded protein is CASSEFGIELAKNIQYF.

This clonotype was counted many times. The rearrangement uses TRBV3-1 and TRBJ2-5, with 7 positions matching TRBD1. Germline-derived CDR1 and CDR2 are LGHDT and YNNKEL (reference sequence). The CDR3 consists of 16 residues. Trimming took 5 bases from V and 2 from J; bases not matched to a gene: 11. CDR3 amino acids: CASSDLEGTAQETQYF. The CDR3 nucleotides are TGTGCCAGCAGCGACCTTGAGGGGACAGCACAAGAGACCCAGTACTTC.

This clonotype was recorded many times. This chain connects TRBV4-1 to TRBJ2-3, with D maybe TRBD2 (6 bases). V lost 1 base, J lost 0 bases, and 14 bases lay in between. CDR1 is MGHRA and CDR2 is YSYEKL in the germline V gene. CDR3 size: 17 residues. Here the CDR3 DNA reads TGCGCCAGCAGCCAAGTTGGGGGGACGACTAGCACAGATACGCAGTATTTT. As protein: CASSQVGGTTSTDTQYF.

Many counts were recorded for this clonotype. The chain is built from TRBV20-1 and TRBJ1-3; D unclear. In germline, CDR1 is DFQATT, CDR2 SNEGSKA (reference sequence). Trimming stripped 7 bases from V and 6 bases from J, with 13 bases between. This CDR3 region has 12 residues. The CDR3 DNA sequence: TGCAGTGTTAGCGGACGCTTAAACACCATATATTTT. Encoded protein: CSVSGRLNTIYF.

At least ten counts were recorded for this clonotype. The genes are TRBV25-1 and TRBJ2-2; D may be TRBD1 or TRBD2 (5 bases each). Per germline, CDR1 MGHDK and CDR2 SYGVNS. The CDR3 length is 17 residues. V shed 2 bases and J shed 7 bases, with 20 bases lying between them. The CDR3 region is CASSEARRGVTSGELFF. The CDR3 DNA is TGTGCCAGCAGTGAAGCGAGGAGAGGGGTAACGAGCGGGGAGCTGTTTTTT.